These 12 T cell receptor beta chains originate from one sample sequenced in a study of cytomegalovirus exposure and HLA in healthy donors. In the PCR, 60 Vbeta and 13 Jbeta primers were used. Assay used: immunoSEQ multiplex PCR; TCRdb lists only in-frame clones, some missing. The repertoire holds about 210,000 clones, with roughly 80% as singletons. Sample: PBMCs. The receptors were gathered from a young man in good health and CMV-seronegative.

This clone is a singleton in its sample. The J gene is TRBJ2-3, the V gene TRBV18, with D unclear. Germline assignment: CDR1 KGHSH and CDR2 LQKENI. V was clipped by 3 bases and J by 0 bases, with 7 bases between them. The CDR3 has 14 amino acids. The DNA for the CDR3 is TGTGCCAGCTCACCCGCAACTAGCACAGATACGCAGTATTTT. This encodes CASSPATSTDTQYF. Full variable domain (outside the CDR3, taken from reference TRBV18 and TRBJ2-3): NAGVMQNPRHLVRRRGQEARLRCSPMKGHSHVYWYRQLPEEGLKFMVYLQKENIIDESGMPKERFSAEFPKEGPSILRIQQVVRGDSAAYFCASSPATSTDTQYFGPGTRLTVL.

The CDR3 is CASGYTGESYTF. The CDR3 DNA follows: TGCGCCAGCGGATACACAGGGGAGAGCTACACCTTC. The chain has TRBV5-1 and TRBJ1-2; 7 bases match TRBD1. This CDR3 is 12 amino acids long. Germline lookup yields CDR1 SGHRS and CDR2 YFSETQ. Trimming took 7 bases from V and 9 from J; bases not matched to a gene: 9.

The DNA for the CDR3 is TGTGCCAGCAGCTTGGCGTCCGGGGTCAATTATGGCTACACCTTC. Translation: CASSLASGVNYGYTF. This chain connects TRBV5-6 to TRBJ1-2; D call uncertain. The germline gives CDR1 SGHDT, CDR2 YYEEEE. V was clipped by 0 bases and J by 5 bases, with 14 bases between them. This CDR3 spans 15 amino acids.

The CDR3 sequence is CASTQGGRGAAGLVSSLVYEQYF. The CDR3 DNA reads as TGTGCCAGCACCCAAGGGGGCAGGGGGGCCGCGGGACTAGTCTCATCCCTGGTCTACGAGCAGTACTTC. The V and J genes are TRBV2 and TRBJ2-7, with D perhaps matching TRBD2 (8 bases). The germline gives CDR1 SNHLY, CDR2 FYNNEI. The germline V and J ends were trimmed by 7 bases and 3 bases, with 43 bases remaining between them. The CDR3 is made up of 23 amino acids.

V is TRBV4-2 and J is TRBJ2-1; 8 bases are shared with TRBD2. The CDR3 extends over 14 amino acids. Trimming cost V 5 bases and J 8 bases; bases outside gene matches: 8. The germline CDR1 and CDR2 sequences are LGHNA and YNFKEQ. CDR3 region: CASSAPGLEDEQFF. The CDR3 DNA reads as TGTGCCAGCAGCGCACCGGGACTAGAAGATGAGCAGTTCTTC.

V usage is TRBV19 and J usage is TRBJ1-1; tentative D call: TRBD1 (5 bases). The CDR3 is 14 amino acids. Trimming stripped 4 bases from V and 0 bases from J, with 9 bases between. From germline, CDR1 is LNHDA and CDR2 SQIVND (reference sequence). The CDR3 DNA follows: TGTGCCAGTAGTAGGGGGGTCATGAACACTGAAGCTTTCTTT. Its protein is CASSRGVMNTEAFF.

This CDR3 is CASSVEAGTGELFF. The CDR3 DNA follows: TGTGCCAGCAGCGTAGAGGCAGGGACCGGGGAGCTGTTTTTT. This chain links TRBV9 with TRBJ2-2; possible D gene TRBD1, 5 bases. This CDR3 has 14 amino acids. V lost 0 bases, J lost 5 bases, and 8 bases lay in between. Germline assignment: CDR1 SGDLS and CDR2 YYNGEE.

The genes are TRBV6-6 and TRBJ2-1, with a possible D match to TRBD2 (7 bases). Germline-derived CDR1 and CDR2 are MNHNY and SVGAGI (reference sequence). The CDR3 extends over 15 amino acids. The germline V and J ends were trimmed by 2 bases and 7 bases, with 15 bases remaining between them. The CDR3 bases are TGTGCCAGCAGTTACGCAAGGGGGGGCCTGAATGAGCAGTTCTTC. Protein: CASSYARGGLNEQFF.

The rearrangement links TRBV10-3 to TRBJ2-3, with a possible D match to TRBD2 (6 bases). The germline gives CDR1 ENHRY, CDR2 SYGVKD. This CDR3 spans 14 amino acids. Trimming removed 4 bases from V and 6 bases from J, with 14 bases in between. CDR3: CAISGVGLTDTQYF. As DNA, the CDR3 is TGTGCCATCAGTGGGGTGGGACTCACGGATACGCAGTATTTT.

This chain connects TRBV7-9 to TRBJ1-2; D is possibly TRBD1 (6 bases). The CDR3 is 14 amino acids. V lost 3 bases to trimming and J lost 6 bases, with 14 bases between them. The germline CDR1 and CDR2 sequences are SEHNR and FQNEAQ (reference sequence). CDR3 residues: CASSFPGGGDGYTF. CDR3 DNA: TGTGCCAGCAGCTTCCCGGGGGGGGGCGATGGCTACACCTTC. Variable domain in full (rest from reference TRBV7-9 and TRBJ1-2): DTGVSQNPRHKITKRGQNVTFRCDPISEHNRLYWYRQTLGQGPEFLTYFQNEAQLEKSRLLSDRFSAERPKGSFSTLEIQRTEQGDSAMYLCASSFPGGGDGYTFGSGTRLTVV.

CDR3 coding DNA: TGTGCCAGCGGAGCCGGAGCCTTCTCTGGAAACACCATATATTTT. This codes for CASGAGAFSGNTIYF. The rearrangement links TRBV28 to TRBJ1-3; no clear D gene. CDR3 size: 15 residues. V was clipped by 8 bases and J by 0 bases, with 14 bases between them. The germline V gene has CDR1 MDHEN and CDR2 SYDVKM.

The genes are TRBV4-1 and TRBJ2-7, with TRBD2 matching over 9 bases. This CDR3 region has 15 residues. Per germline, CDR1 MGHRA and CDR2 YSYEKL. V was clipped by 4 bases and J by 4 bases; unmatched bases: 8. The CDR3 region is CASSLRRAGGYEQYF. Written as DNA, the CDR3 is TGCGCCAGCAGCCTCCGCCGGGCGGGGGGGTACGAGCAGTACTTC.